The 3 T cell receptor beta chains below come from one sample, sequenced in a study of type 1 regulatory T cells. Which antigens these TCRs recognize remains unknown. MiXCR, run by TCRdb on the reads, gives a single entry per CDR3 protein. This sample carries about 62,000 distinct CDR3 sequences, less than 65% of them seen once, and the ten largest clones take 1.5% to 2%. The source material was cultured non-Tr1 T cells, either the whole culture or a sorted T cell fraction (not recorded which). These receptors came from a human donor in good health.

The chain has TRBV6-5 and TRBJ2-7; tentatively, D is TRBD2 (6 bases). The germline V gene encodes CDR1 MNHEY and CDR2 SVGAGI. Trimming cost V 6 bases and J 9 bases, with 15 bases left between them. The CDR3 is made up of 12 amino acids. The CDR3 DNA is TGTGCCAGCAGCCGCGATGGGACTCCGCAGTACTTC. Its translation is CASSRDGTPQYF.

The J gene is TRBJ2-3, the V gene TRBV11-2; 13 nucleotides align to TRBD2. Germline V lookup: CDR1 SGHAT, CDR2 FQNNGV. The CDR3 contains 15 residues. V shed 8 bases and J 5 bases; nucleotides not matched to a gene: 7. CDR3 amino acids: CASHGLAGVKDTQYF. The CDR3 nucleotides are TGTGCCAGCCACGGACTAGCGGGAGTGAAAGATACGCAGTATTTT.

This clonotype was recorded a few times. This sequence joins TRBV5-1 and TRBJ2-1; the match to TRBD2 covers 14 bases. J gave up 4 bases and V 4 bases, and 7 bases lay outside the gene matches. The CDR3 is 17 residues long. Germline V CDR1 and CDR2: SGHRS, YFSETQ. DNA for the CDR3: TGCGCCAGCAGCCGTCAAGGACTAGCGGGAGGATACAATGAGCAGTTCTTC. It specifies CASSRQGLAGGYNEQFF.